This T cell receptor beta chain was captured by sequencing in a study of blood T cell repertoires in COVID-19. On the study more broadly: There were acute and convalescent COVID-19 samples, and they came from the United States, Italy and Spain. Nucleic acid was either cDNA or gDNA, and it came from T cells, B-cell-depleted T cells, or PBMCs.

In germline, CDR1 is LGHDT, CDR2 YNNKEL (reference sequence). CDR3 length equals 14 residues. Trimming at V came to 4 bases and at J to 2 bases, leaving 2 bases not matched to a gene. As originally analysed: Quantification of nucleated cells was approximated via reference gene primer amplification. Profiled with immunoSEQ multiplex PCR; TCRdb holds only in-frame clones, not every one. V, J and clone size reflect that table, while D and trimming were determined from the DNA. The repertoire includes about 480,000 clones, nearly 90% of them detected once, and roughly 1.9% sits in the top ten. Recruits, aged 18 to 89 years, lived in 24 US areas.

This sequence was found in a woman aged 18-29 years with acute COVID-19. Input material: PBMCs or T cells enriched from blood (not recorded which). This chain joins TRBV3-1 (or the pseudogene TRBV3-2) and TRBJ2-7; 10 bases fit TRBD2. The CDR3 here is CASSPGTSAYEQYF. As DNA, the CDR3 is TGTGCCAGCAGCCCCGGGACTAGCGCCTACGAGCAGTACTTC.